This T cell receptor beta chain emerged from a study of glioma-infiltrating T cells. Study-level results: Non-neoplastic patients had below-expected tissue-blood divergence, while all gliomas exceeded expectation.

TCR alpha and beta CDR3 regions were amplified from RNA using iRepertoire nested multiplex PCR. Input was roughly 95-400 ng of tissue mRNA or PBMC total RNA. TCRdb used MiXCR to reprocess the multiplex PCR reads, holding one entry per CDR3 protein. Among some 130,000 distinct CDR3 sequences listed, under 30% were seen once. Worth noting for this clonotype: Its antigen remains unknown.

From germline, CDR1 is LNHDA and CDR2 SQIVND (reference sequence). CDR3 size: 14 residues. V lost 10 bases and J 0 bases, leaving 13 bases between the germline ends. This TCR was recovered from a human donor with low-grade glioma or glioblastoma, undergoing nonglioma brain surgery, or in good health (not recorded which). The rearrangement joins TRBV19 to TRBJ1-5, with D unresolved. What was sequenced was glioma tissue, nonneoplastic brain tissue, or PBMCs (not recorded which). The CDR3 region is CAKPETGSNQPQHF. The CDR3 DNA is TGTGCCAAACCCGAGACGGGTAGCAATCAGCCCCAGCATTTT.